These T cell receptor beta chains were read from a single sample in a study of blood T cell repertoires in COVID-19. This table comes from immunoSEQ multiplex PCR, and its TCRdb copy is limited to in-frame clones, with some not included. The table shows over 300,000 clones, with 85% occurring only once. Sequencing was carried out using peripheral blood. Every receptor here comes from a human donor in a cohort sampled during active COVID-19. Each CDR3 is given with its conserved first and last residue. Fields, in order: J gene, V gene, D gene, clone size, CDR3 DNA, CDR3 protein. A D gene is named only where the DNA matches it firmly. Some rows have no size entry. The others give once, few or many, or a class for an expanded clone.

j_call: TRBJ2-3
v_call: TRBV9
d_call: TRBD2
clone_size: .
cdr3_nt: TGTGCCAGCAGCGTGATCGGGCTAGCGGGCACAGATACGCAGTATTTT
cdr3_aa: CASSVIGLAGTDTQYF

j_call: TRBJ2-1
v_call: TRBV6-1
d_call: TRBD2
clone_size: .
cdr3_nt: TGTGCCAGCAGTGACGACCGGGGGGTCTATGAGCAGTTCTTC
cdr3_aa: CASSDDRGVYEQFF

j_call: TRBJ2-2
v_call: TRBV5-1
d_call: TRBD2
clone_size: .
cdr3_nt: TGCGCCAGCAGTTGGTCTAGCGGAAACACCGGGGAGCTGTTTTTT
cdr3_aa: CASSWSSGNTGELFF

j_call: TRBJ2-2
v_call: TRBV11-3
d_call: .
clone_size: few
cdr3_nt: TGTGCCAGCAGCTTAAATCCAGGCACCGGGGAGCTGTTTTTT
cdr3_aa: CASSLNPGTGELFF

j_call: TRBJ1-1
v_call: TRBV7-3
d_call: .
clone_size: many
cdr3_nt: TGTGCCAGCAGCTTCGGGCAGGCGGGCGAAGCTTTCTTT
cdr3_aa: CASSFGQAGEAFF

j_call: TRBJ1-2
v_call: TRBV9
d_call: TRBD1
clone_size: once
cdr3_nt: TGTGCCAGCAGCGATTACACAGGGGGACTCTATGGCTACACCTTC
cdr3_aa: CASSDYTGGLYGYTF

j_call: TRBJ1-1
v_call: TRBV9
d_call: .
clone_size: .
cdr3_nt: TGTGCCAGCAGCCCCCGCTTATTGGGGGCGAGTCCTGAAGCTTTCTTT
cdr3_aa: CASSPRLLGASPEAFF

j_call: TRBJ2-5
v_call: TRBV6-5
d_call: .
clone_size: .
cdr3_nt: TGTGCCAGCAGTTACCGAGAGACCCAGTACTTC
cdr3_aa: CASSYRETQYF

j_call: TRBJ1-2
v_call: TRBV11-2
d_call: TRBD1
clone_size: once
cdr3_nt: TGTGCCAGCAGCAGTAAATGGGACAGGGGGCATGGCTACACCTTC
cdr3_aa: CASSSKWDRGHGYTF

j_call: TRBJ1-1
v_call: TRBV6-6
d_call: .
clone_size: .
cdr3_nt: TGTGCCAGCAGCCCCATCGGGGACACCCGGAACACTGAAGCTTTCTTT
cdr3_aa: CASSPIGDTRNTEAFF

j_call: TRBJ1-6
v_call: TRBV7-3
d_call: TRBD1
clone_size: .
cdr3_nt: TGTGCCAGCAGCGAGGGACAGGGGTATAATTCACCCCTCCACTTT
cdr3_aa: CASSEGQGYNSPLHF

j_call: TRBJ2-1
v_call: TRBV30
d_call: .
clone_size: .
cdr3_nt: TGTGCCTCGCATCCGGAGGGTCCATGGGGTTACAATGAGCAGTTCTTC
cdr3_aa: CASHPEGPWGYNEQFF

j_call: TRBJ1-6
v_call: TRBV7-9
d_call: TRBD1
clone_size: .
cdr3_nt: TGTGCCAGCAGCTTGGGGACAGAGAATTCACCCCTCCACTTT
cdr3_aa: CASSLGTENSPLHF

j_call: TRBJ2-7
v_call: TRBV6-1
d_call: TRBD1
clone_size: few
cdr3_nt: TGTGCCAGCAGTGAATTGTCGGCAGGGGGCTTTGGCGAGCAGTACTTC
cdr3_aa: CASSELSAGGFGEQYF

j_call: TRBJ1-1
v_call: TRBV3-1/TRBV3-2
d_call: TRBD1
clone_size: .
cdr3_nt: TGTGCCAGCAGCAGAGCAGGGGGCAACACTGAAGCTTTCTTT
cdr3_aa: CASSRAGGNTEAFF

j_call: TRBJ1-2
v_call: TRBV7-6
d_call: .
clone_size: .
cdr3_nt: TGTGCCAGCAGCTTATCTACCGGCTACACCTTC
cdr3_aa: CASSLSTGYTF

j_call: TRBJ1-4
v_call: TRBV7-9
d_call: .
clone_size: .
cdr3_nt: TGTGCCAGCAGCCCACCAGAGTCTAGGGAAAAACTGTTTTTT
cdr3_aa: CASSPPESREKLFF

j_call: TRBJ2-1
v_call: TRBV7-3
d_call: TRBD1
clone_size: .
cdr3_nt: TGTGCCAGCTCTCCCGGGACAGGGCCATTAGAGCAGTTCTTC
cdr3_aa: CASSPGTGPLEQFF

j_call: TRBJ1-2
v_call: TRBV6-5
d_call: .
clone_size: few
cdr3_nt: TGTGCCAGCAGTTACCGAACAGGGTTAGCTAACTATGGCTACACCTTC
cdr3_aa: CASSYRTGLANYGYTF

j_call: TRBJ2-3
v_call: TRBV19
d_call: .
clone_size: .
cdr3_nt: TGTGCCAGTAGAACAGAGGGAGGCACAGATACGCAGTATTTT
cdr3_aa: CASRTEGGTDTQYF

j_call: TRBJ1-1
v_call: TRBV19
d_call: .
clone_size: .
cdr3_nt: TGTGCCAGTACCCCCCTCGGACATTACACTGAAGCTTTCTTT
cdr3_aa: CASTPLGHYTEAFF

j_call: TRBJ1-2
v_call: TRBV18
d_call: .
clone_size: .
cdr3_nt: TGTGCCAGCTCACCTCAAATTAACTATGGCTACACCTTC
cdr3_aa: CASSPQINYGYTF

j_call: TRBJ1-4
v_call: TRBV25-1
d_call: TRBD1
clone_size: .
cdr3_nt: TGTGCCACCTCGACAGGGGGAAATGAAAAACTGTTTTTT
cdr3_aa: CATSTGGNEKLFF

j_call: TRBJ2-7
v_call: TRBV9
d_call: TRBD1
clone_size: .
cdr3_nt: TGTGCCAGCAGCCCGGGACAGAACTACGAGCAGTACTTC
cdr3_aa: CASSPGQNYEQYF

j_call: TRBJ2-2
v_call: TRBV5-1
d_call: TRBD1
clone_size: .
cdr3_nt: TGCGCCAGCACGGTGAGGGGGCTCGGCACCGGGGAGCTGTTTTTT
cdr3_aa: CASTVRGLGTGELFF

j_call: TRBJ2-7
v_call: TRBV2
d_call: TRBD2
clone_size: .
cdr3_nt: TGTGCCAGCAGTGAAAGGAGCGGGGGGTACTACGAGCAGTACTTC
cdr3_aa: CASSERSGGYYEQYF

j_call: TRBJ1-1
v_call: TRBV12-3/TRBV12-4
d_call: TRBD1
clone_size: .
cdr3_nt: TGTGCCAGCCGACCGGGACAGACGATTGAAGCTTTCTTT
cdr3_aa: CASRPGQTIEAFF

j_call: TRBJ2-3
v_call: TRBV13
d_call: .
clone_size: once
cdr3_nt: TGTGCCAGCAGCTCCCCACAGGAGAGCACAGATACGCAGTATTTT
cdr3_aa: CASSSPQESTDTQYF

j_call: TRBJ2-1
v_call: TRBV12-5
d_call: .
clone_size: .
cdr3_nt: TGTGCTAGTGGTTTTGTCGATGAGCAGTTCTTC
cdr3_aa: CASGFVDEQFF

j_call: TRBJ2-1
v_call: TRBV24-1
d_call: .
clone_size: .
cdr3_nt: TGTGCCACCAGTGACATCGACAGTAAGTCCTACAATGAGCAGTTCTTC
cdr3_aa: CATSDIDSKSYNEQFF

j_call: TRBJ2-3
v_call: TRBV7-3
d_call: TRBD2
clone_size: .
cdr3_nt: TGTGCCAGCAGCCCGAGGCGGGGGGGCACCGATACGCAGTATTTT
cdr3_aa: CASSPRRGGTDTQYF

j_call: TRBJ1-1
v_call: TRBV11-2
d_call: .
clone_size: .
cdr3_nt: TGTGCCAGCAGCTTTTCAAGGGGCACTGAAGCTTTCTTT
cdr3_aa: CASSFSRGTEAFF

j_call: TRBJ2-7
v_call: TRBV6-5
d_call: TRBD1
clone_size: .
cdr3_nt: TGTGCCAGCAGTTACTCGACAGGGCTTTCCTACGAGCAGTACTTC
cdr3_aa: CASSYSTGLSYEQYF

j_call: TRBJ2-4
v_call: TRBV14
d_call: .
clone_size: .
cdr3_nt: TGTGCCAGCAGCGAACAGGGTTTTGCCAAAAACATTCAGTACTTC
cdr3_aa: CASSEQGFAKNIQYF

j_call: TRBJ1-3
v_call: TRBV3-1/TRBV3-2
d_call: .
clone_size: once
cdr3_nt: TGTGCCAGCAGCCTCCTAACTACAGGGCCAGGAAACACCATATATTTT
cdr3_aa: CASSLLTTGPGNTIYF

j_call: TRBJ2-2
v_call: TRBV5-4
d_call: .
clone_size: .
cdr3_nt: TGTGCCAGCAGCTTGGAAGGGGGTTCGAACACCGGGGAGCTGTTTTTT
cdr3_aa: CASSLEGGSNTGELFF

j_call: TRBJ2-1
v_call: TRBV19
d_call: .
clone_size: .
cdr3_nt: TGTGCCAGTAGTATGTGGGACAACTCCTACAATGAGCAGTTCTTC
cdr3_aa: CASSMWDNSYNEQFF

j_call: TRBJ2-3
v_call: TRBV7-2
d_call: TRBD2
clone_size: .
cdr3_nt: TGTGCCAGCAGCAAGCGGGGGGTTGGAGATACGCAGTATTTT
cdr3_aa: CASSKRGVGDTQYF

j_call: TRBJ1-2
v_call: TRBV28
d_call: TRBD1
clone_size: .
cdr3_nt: TGTGCCAGCAGTTCTCCGGGACAGGAGACAGATGGCTACACCTTC
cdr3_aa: CASSSPGQETDGYTF

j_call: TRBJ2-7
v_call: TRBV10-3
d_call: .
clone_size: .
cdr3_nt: TGTGCCATCAGTGGATTCAGAAACAGGCCTGACTCCTACGAGCAGTACTTC
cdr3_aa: CAISGFRNRPDSYEQYF

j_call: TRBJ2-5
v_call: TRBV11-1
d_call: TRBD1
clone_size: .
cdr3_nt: TGTGCCAGCAGCCCGTCGACAGGGGTGGGAGAGACCCAGTACTTC
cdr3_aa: CASSPSTGVGETQYF

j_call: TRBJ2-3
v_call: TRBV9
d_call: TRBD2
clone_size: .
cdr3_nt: TGTGCCAGCAGCGTTGTGGTAGCGGGAACCACAGATACGCAGTATTTT
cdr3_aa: CASSVVVAGTTDTQYF

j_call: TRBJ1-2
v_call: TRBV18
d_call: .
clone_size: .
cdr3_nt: TGTGCCAGCTCACCAGACAGGACTTATGGCTACACCTTC
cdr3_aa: CASSPDRTYGYTF

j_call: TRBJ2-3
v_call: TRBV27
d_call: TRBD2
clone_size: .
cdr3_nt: TGTGCCAGCAGGTCGGGACTAGCGGGCACAGATACGCAGTATTTT
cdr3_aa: CASRSGLAGTDTQYF

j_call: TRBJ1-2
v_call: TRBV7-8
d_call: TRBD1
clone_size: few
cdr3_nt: TGTGCCAGCAGCCCGGACAGGAGAAGCTATGGCTACACCTTC
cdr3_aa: CASSPDRRSYGYTF

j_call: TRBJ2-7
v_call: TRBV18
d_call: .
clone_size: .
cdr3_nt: TGTGCCAGCTCCCCGATCCGGGAGTTGGGGGAGCAGTACTTC
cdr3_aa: CASSPIRELGEQYF

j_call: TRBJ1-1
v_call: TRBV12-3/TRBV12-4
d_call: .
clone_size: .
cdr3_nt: TGTGCCAGCAGTTCAGGGAAAAGGGCTTTCTTT
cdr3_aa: CASSSGKRAFF

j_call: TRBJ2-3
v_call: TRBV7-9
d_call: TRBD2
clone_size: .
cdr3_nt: TGTGCCAGCAGCGAGGGACTAGTCGATACGCAGTATTTT
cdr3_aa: CASSEGLVDTQYF

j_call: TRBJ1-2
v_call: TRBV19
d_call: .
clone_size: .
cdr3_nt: TGTGCCAGTACCAGCGCCATAAACTATGGCTACACCTTC
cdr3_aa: CASTSAINYGYTF

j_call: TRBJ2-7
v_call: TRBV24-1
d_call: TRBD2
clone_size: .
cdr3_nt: TGTGCCACCAGTGATCCCGGGGGGACCTACGAGCAGTACTTC
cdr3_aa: CATSDPGGTYEQYF

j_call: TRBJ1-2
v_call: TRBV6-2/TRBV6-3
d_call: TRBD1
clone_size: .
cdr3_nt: TGTGCCAGCAGTTACCGGCCAGGGGGCCTCTATGGCTACACCTTC
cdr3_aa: CASSYRPGGLYGYTF

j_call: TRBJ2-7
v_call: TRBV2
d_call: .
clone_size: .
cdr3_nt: TGTGCCAGCTCCGGGACTTCTGACGAGCAGTACTTC
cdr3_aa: CASSGTSDEQYF

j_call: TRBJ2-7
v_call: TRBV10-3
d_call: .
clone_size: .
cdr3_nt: TGTGCCATCAGAGACTACTACGAGCAGTACTTC
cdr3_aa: CAIRDYYEQYF

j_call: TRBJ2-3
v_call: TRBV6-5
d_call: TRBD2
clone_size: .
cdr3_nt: TGTGCCAGCAGTTCTATAAGCGGGACTAGCACAGATACGCAGTATTTT
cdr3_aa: CASSSISGTSTDTQYF